The clone carrying this T cell receptor beta chain was counted only a few times. Antigen: not known. Each CDR3 protein gets one entry after TCRdb re-called the 5' RACE reads with MiXCR. The sample consists of 1.5 million to 2 million distinct CDR3 sequences, around a third of them appearing once. The data originate from a study of identical twins. Trimming shortened V by 5 bases and J by 11 bases, and 15 bases separated the two germline ends. Per the germline V gene, CDR1 is MDHEN and CDR2 is SYDVKM. The CDR3 consists of 12 residues. General study results and limits: Cord blood beta clonotypes that were abundant carried fewer insertions, and memory repertoires showed no such trend.

Source material: cord blood. The origin of this receptor is a newborn girl in good health. The rearrangement links TRBV28 to TRBJ1-1, with D tentatively TRBD1 (5 bases). CDR3 in amino acids: CASSEEGRRAFF. CDR3 coding DNA: TGTGCCAGCAGTGAAGAGGGGAGGCGGGCTTTCTTT.